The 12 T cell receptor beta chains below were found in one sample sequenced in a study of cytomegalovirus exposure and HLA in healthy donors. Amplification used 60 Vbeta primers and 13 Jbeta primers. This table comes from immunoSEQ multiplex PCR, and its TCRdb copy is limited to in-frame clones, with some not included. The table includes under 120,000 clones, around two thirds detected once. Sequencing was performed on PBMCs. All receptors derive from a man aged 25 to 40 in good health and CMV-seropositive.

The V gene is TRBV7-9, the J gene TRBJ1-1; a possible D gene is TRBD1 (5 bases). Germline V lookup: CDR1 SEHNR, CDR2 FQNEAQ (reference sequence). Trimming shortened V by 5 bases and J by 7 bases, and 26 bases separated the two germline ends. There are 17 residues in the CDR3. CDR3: CASSNLLGRGRDVEAFF. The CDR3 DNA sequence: TGTGCCAGCAGCAACCTTCTCGGGAGGGGAAGGGATGTTGAAGCTTTCTTT.

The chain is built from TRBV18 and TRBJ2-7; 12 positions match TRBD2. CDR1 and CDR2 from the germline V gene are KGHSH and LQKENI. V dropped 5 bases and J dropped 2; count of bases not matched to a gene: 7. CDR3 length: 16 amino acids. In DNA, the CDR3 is TGTGCCAGCTCAGACCGGCTAGCGGGGGGGCCCTACGAGCAGTACTTC. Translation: CASSDRLAGGPYEQYF.

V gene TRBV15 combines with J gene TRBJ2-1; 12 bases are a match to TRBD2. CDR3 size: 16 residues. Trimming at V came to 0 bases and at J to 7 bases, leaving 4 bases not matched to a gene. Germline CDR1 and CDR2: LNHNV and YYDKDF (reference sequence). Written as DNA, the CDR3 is TGTGCCACCAGCAGAGAACTAGCGGGGGGTTGGAATGAGCAGTTCTTC. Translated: CATSRELAGGWNEQFF.

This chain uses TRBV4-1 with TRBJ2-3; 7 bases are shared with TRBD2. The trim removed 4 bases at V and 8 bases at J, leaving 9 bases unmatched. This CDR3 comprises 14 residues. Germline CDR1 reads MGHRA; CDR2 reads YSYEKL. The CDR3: CASSLLGREGTQYF. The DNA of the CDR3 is TGCGCCAGCAGCCTCCTGGGGAGGGAAGGTACGCAGTATTTT.

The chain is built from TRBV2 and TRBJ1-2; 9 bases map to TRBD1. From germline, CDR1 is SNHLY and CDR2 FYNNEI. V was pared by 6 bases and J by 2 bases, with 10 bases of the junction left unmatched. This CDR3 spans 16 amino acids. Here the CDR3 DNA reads TGTGCCAGCAGCTCCGGGACAGGGATGGAGAACTATGGCTACACCTTC. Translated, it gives CASSSGTGMENYGYTF.

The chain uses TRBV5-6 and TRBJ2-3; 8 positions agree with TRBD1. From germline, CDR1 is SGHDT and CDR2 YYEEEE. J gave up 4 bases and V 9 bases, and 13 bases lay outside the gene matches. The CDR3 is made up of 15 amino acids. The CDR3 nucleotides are TGTGCCACCAGGCCAGGGGGCGCCGGGGCAGATACGCAGTATTTT. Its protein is CATRPGGAGADTQYF.

The CDR3 sequence: CASSLRQGGRETQYF. CDR3 DNA: TGTGCCAGCAGCTTGCGACAGGGGGGTCGCGAGACCCAGTACTTC. The V and J genes are TRBV5-4 and TRBJ2-5, with 9 bases matching TRBD1. The CDR3 is made up of 15 amino acids. V shed 1 base and J 5 bases; nucleotides not matched to a gene: 6. Germline V gives CDR1 SGHNT, CDR2 YYREEE (reference sequence).

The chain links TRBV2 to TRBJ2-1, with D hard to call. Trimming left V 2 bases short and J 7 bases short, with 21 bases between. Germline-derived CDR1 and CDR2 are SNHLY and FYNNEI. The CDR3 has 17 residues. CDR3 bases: TGTGCCAGCAGTGAAAGGAGTCACCAAAACCCTTGGAATGAGCAGTTCTTC. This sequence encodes CASSERSHQNPWNEQFF. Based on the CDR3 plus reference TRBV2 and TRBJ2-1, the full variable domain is EPEVTQTPSHQVTQMGQEVILRCVPISNHLYFYWYRQILGQKVEFLVSFYNNEISEKSEIFDDQFSVERPDGSNFTLKIRSTKLEDSAMYFCASSERSHQNPWNEQFFGPGTRLTVL.

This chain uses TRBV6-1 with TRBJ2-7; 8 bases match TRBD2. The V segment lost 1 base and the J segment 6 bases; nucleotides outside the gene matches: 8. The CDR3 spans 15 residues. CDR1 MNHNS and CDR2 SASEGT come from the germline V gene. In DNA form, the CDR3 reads TGTGCCAGCAGTGAAGTTCCGGGGGGGGTCGGCGAGCAGTACTTC. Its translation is CASSEVPGGVGEQYF.

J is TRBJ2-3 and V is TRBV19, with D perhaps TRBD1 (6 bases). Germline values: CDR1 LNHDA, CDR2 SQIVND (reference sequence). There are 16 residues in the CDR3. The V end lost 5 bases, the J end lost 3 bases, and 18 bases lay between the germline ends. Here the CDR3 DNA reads TGTGCCAGTAGTGACACCGGGACATTCGAAACAGATACGCAGTATTTT. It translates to CASSDTGTFETDTQYF.

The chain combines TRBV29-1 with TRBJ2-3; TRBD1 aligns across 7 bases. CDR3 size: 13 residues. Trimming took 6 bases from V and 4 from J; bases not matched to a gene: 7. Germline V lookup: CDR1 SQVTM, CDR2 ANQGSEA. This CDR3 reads CSVAQGFADTQYF. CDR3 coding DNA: TGCAGCGTAGCACAGGGGTTTGCAGATACGCAGTATTTT.

The CDR3 nucleotides are TGTGCCACCAGCAGATCACCGGGACAGGGCATCTACGAGCAGTACTTC. Translating gives CATSRSPGQGIYEQYF. The chain combines TRBV15 with TRBJ2-7; 9 bases align to TRBD1. The trim removed 2 bases at V and 3 bases at J, leaving 8 bases unmatched. Germline CDR1 is LNHNV and CDR2 is YYDKDF (reference sequence). This CDR3 spans 16 amino acids.